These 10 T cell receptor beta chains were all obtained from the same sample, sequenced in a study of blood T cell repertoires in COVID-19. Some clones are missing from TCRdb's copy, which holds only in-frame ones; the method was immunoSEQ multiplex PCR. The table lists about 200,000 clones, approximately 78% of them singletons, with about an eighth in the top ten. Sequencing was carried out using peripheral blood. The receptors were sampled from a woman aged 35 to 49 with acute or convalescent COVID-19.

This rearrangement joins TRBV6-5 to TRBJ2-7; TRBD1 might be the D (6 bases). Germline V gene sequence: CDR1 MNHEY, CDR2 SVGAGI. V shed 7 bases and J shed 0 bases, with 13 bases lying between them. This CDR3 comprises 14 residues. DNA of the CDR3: TGTGCCAGCAAGGACAGCCCTATCTCCTACGAGCAGTACTTC. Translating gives CASKDSPISYEQYF.

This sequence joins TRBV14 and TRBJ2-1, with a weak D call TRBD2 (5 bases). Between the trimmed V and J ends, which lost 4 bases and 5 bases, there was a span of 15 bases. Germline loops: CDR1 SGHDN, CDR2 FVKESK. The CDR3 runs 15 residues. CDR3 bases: TGTGCCAGCAGCCGCGCGGGCGGTCGGCACAATGAGCAGTTCTTC. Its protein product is CASSRAGGRHNEQFF. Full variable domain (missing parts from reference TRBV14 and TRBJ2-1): EAGVTQFPSHSVIEKGQTVTLRCDPISGHDNLYWYRRVMGKEIKFLLHFVKESKQDESGMPNNRFLAERTGGTYSTLKVQPAELEDSGVYFCASSRAGGRHNEQFFGPGTRLTVL.

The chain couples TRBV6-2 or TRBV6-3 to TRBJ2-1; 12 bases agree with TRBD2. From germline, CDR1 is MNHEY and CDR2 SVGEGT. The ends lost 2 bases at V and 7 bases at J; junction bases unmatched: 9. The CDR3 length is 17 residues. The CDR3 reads CASSYPSLAGGLNEQFF. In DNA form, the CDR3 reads TGTGCCAGCAGTTACCCTTCCCTAGCGGGAGGGCTAAATGAGCAGTTCTTC.

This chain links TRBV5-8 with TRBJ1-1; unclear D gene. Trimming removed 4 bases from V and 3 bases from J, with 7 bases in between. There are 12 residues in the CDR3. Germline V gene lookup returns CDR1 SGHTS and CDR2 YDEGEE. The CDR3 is CASSLEYTEAFF. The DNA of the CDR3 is TGTGCCAGCAGCCTTGAGTACACTGAAGCTTTCTTT. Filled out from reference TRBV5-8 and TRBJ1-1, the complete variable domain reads EAGVTQSPTHLIKTRGQQATLRCSPISGHTSVYWYQQALGLGLQFLLWYDEGEERNRGNFPPRFSGRQFPNYSSELNVNALELEDSALYLCASSLEYTEAFFGQGTRLTVV.

DNA of the CDR3: TGTGCCTGGAGAACGGGGAGGAACACTGAAGCTTTCTTT. It yields the protein CAWRTGRNTEAFF. The chain has TRBV30 and TRBJ1-1; D not certain. In germline, CDR1 is GTSNPN, CDR2 SVGIG (reference sequence). V was shortened by 3 bases and J by 1 base, with 9 bases between the two germline ends. This CDR3 has 13 residues.

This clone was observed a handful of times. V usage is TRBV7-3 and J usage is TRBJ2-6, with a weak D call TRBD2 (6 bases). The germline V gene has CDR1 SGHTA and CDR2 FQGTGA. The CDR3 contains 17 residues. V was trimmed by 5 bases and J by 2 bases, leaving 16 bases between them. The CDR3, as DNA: TGTGCCAGCAGCCCGACTAGGCAAATCCCTGGGGCCAACGTCCTGACTTTC. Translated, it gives CASSPTRQIPGANVLTF.

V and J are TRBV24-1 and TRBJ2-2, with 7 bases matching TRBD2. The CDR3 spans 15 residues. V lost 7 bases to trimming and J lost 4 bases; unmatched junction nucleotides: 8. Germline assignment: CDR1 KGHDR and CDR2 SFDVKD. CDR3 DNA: TGTGCCACCAGAGGGAGGGGAGGAGGCACCGGGGAGCTGTTTTTT. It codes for CATRGRGGGTGELFF.

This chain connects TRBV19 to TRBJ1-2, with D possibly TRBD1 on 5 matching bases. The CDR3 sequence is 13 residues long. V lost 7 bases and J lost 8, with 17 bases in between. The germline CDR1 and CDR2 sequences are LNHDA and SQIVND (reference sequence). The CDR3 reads CASKGPARSGYTF. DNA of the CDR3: TGTGCCAGTAAGGGGCCCGCCAGGTCGGGCTACACCTTC.

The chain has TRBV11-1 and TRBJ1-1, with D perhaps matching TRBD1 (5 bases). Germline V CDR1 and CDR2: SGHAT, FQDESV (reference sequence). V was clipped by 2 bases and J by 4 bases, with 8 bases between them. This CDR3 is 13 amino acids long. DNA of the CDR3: TGTGCCAGCAGCTTAATGGGGGGCACTGAAGCTTTCTTT. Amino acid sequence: CASSLMGGTEAFF.

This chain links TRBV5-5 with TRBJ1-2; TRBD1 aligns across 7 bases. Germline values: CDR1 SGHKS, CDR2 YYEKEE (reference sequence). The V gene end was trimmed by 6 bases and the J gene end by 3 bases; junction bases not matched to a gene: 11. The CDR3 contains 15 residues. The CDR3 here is CASTPKGGRDYGYTF. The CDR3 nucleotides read TGTGCCAGCACCCCAAAAGGGGGCCGAGACTATGGCTACACCTTC.